Listed here are 31 T cell receptor beta chains from one sample, sequenced in a study of beta chain features in type 1 diabetes. Overall study results and limits: All four CD4+ subsets from Type 1 diabetes patients carried moderately but significantly shorter TCRB CDR3s.

cDNA synthesis used the whole RNA isolate, giving expressed TCRB sequences. Assay used: immunoSEQ multiplex PCR; TCRdb lists only in-frame clones, some missing. The sample includes a few hundred thousand clones, around 10% of them seen just once. These TCRs are of unknown antigen specificity. The sequenced sample was central memory CD4+ T cells from blood. The receptors come from a young man with type 1 diabetes.

The V gene is TRBV6-5, the J gene TRBJ1-2; D gene ambiguous. Trimming removed 6 bases at V and 8 bases at J, with 10 bases between. This CDR3 is 11 amino acids long. Germline CDR1 reads MNHEY; CDR2 reads SVGAGI. The CDR3 is CASSLTAGYTF. The CDR3 DNA reads TGTGCCAGCAGCCTCACAGCAGGCTACACCTTC.

In its sample, this clone was seen once. The gene calls are TRBV6-1 and TRBJ2-7, with TRBD1 as a possible D gene (6 bases). Germline CDR1 MNHNS, CDR2 SASEGT. V lost 6 bases and J lost 3, with 12 bases in between. The CDR3 contains 13 residues. CDR3 sequence (DNA): TGTGCCAGCAGCGCTACAGGGTACTACGAGCAGTACTTC. It encodes CASSATGYYEQYF.

In this sample, this clone turned up a few times. V is TRBV18 and J is TRBJ2-4; D is tentatively TRBD1 or TRBD2 (5 bases each). The germline V and J ends were trimmed by 0 bases and 5 bases, with 5 bases remaining between them. This CDR3 contains 13 residues. The germline V gene encodes CDR1 KGHSH and CDR2 LQKENI. CDR3 sequence reads: CASSPPGQNIQYF. DNA for the CDR3: TGTGCCAGCTCACCACCGGGACAAAACATTCAGTACTTC.

The V gene is TRBV20-1, the J gene TRBJ2-3; D gene unclear. CDR3 length equals 11 residues. Trimming took off 5 bases at V and 4 bases at J, with 7 bases between the two ends. Germline V gene data show CDR1 as DFQATT and CDR2 as SNEGSKA (reference sequence). The CDR3 DNA reads TGCAGTGCTTCGGTCTCAGATACGCAGTATTTT. Residues: CSASVSDTQYF.

This clone turned up a few times. The J gene is TRBJ2-5, the V gene TRBV4-2, with 8 nucleotides matching TRBD2. The CDR3 consists of 15 residues. Germline V gene lookup returns CDR1 LGHNA and CDR2 YNFKEQ. Germline trimming cut 7 bases from V and 1 base from J; bases unmatched to any gene: 8. CDR3 DNA: TGTGCCAGCAACCGTGATAGCGGGACCCAAGAGACCCAGTACTTC. Encoded protein: CASNRDSGTQETQYF.

This clone was found many times. This chain links TRBV5-8 with TRBJ1-1, with unresolved D. CDR3 size: 14 residues. Germline V gives CDR1 SGHTS, CDR2 YDEGEE. The V gene lost 0 bases and the J gene lost 2 bases, with 8 bases spanning the gap. CDR3 nucleotide sequence: TGTGCCAGCAGCTTGGAGAGGAGAAACACTGAAGCTTTCTTT. Encoded protein: CASSLERRNTEAFF. Drawing the rest from reference TRBV5-8 and TRBJ1-1, the complete variable domain is EAGVTQSPTHLIKTRGQQATLRCSPISGHTSVYWYQQALGLGLQFLLWYDEGEERNRGNFPPRFSGRQFPNYSSELNVNALELEDSALYLCASSLERRNTEAFFGQGTRLTVV.

This clone was seen only a few times. The junction does not match germline at one end; this may be a read error. The V call is TRBV28, the J call TRBJ1-3; D is uncertain. The CDR3 contains 13 residues. Germline V gives CDR1 MDHEN, CDR2 SYDVKM. This CDR3 is CASSLPFGDTIYF. The CDR3 region has the DNA TGTGCCAGCAGTTTACCTTTTGGAGACACCATATATTTT.

Comments on this clone: This specimen includes other DNA sequences encoding the same CDR3. The rearrangement uses TRBV9 and TRBJ2-1; a weak D match, TRBD1 (6 bases). With 4 bases removed from V and 2 bases from J, the gap between germline ends came to 13 bases. The V gene's germline CDR1 is SGDLS and CDR2 YYNGEE. This CDR3 has 15 residues. CDR3 in amino acids: CASSPDSLAYNEQFF. CDR3 DNA: TGTGCCAGCAGCCCGGACAGTTTGGCCTACAATGAGCAGTTCTTC.

This clone was seen a few times. The chain combines TRBV7-2 with TRBJ1-5; possibly TRBD1 for D (5 bases). The V gene's germline CDR1 is SGHTA and CDR2 FQGNSA. Trimming removed 5 bases from V and 7 bases from J, with 12 bases in between. The CDR3 has 13 amino acids. CDR3 loop: CASSPTEVQPQHF. The CDR3 DNA sequence: TGTGCCAGCAGCCCGACAGAGGTCCAGCCCCAGCATTTT.

V is TRBV28 and J is TRBJ2-7, with 9 bases fitting TRBD1. CDR3 length equals 14 residues. J gave up 7 bases and V 6 bases, and 10 bases lay outside the gene matches. The germline gives CDR1 MDHEN, CDR2 SYDVKM. Here the CDR3 reads CASSPTGGSREQYF. CDR3 bases: TGTGCCAGCAGCCCTACAGGGGGCTCAAGGGAGCAGTACTTC.

The chain links TRBV5-1 to TRBJ2-5; the D gene could be TRBD1 or TRBD2 (5 bases each). The CDR3 covers 16 residues. Germline CDR1 SGHRS, CDR2 YFSETQ. The V end was cut by 6 bases, the J end by 4 bases, with 22 bases between. In nucleotides, the CDR3 is TGCGCCAGCACCTTTAATGGGGGTGGTTCGACAGAGACCCAGTACTTC. Amino acid sequence: CASTFNGGGSTETQYF.

This clone was found a few times. The chain joins TRBV4-1 to TRBJ2-1; 14 nucleotides align to TRBD2. Germline lookup yields CDR1 MGHRA and CDR2 YSYEKL. V lost 3 bases to trimming and J lost 7 bases; unmatched junction nucleotides: 5. The CDR3 is 16 amino acids. CDR3 nucleotide sequence: TGCGCCAGCAGCCACATCGGGACTAGCGGGAGTAATGAGCAGTTCTTC. Translating gives CASSHIGTSGSNEQFF.

This rearrangement joins TRBV4-1 to TRBJ1-5; 9 positions match TRBD1. The J segment lost 3 bases and the V segment lost 8 bases, leaving 5 bases of the junction unmatched. CDR1 and CDR2 (germline): MGHRA, YSYEKL. The CDR3 is made up of 14 amino acids. CDR3 DNA: TGCGCCAGCGAACAGGGGGCTTCCAATCAGCCCCAGCATTTT. It translates to CASEQGASNQPQHF.

To note about this clone: A far larger clone is off by one base, so a read error is likely. Other DNA sequences in the same sample also yield this CDR3. The V call is TRBV5-4, the J call TRBJ2-5, with 7 nucleotides matching TRBD1. The CDR3 length is 12 residues. The V gene's germline CDR1 is SGHNT and CDR2 YYREEE (reference sequence). After removal of 4 bases from V and 4 bases from J, the junction contained 1 base not matched to a gene. CDR3 sequence: CASSRDRETQYF. CDR3 coding DNA: TGTGCCAGCAGCCGGGACAGAGAGACCCAGTACTTC.

This clone was seen a handful of times. Here the CDR3 DNA reads TGTGCCAGCAGCCCGGACAGTAGGACTTTCAATGAGCAGTTCTTC. It translates to CASSPDSRTFNEQFF. The gene calls are TRBV7-9 and TRBJ2-1, with a possible D match to TRBD1 (6 bases). V was trimmed by 5 bases and J by 6 bases, leaving 17 bases between them. Germline assignment: CDR1 SEHNR and CDR2 FQNEAQ (reference sequence). This CDR3 region has 15 residues.

This clone was detected a few times. This chain uses TRBV28 with TRBJ1-2; 7 bases are shared with TRBD1. This CDR3 spans 15 amino acids. V lost 2 bases, J lost 3 bases, and 6 bases stayed unmatched. Germline V gene data show CDR1 as MDHEN and CDR2 as SYDVKM. The DNA of the CDR3 is TGTGCCAGCAGTTTAGGTCCAGGGGGACACTATGGCTACACCTTC. Protein sequence: CASSLGPGGHYGYTF.

V usage is TRBV18 and J usage is TRBJ1-1; D is possibly TRBD1 (6 bases). V shed 5 bases and J shed 5 bases, with 18 bases lying between them. The CDR3 covers 15 residues. The germline V gene has CDR1 KGHSH and CDR2 LQKENI. CDR3 in DNA: TGTGCCAGCTCAGCCTCCCAGGGGCCCTGGACTGAAGCTTTCTTT. Translation gives CASSASQGPWTEAFF. The variable domain in full, with the rest retrieved from reference TRBV18 and TRBJ1-1, is NAGVMQNPRHLVRRRGQEARLRCSPMKGHSHVYWYRQLPEEGLKFMVYLQKENIIDESGMPKERFSAEFPKEGPSILRIQQVVRGDSAAYFCASSASQGPWTEAFFGQGTRLTVV.

A few counts support this clone. The CDR3 spells CASSRTGTDPYEQYF. The CDR3 DNA sequence: TGTGCCAGTAGTCGCACCGGGACAGATCCCTACGAGCAGTACTTC. The chain recombines TRBV19 with TRBJ2-7; 7 bases agree with TRBD1. From germline, CDR1 is LNHDA and CDR2 SQIVND (reference sequence). CDR3 length equals 15 residues. V lost 5 bases, J lost 2 bases, and 9 bases stayed unmatched.

About this clone: In the same sample, other DNA sequences code for this CDR3. CDR3 in DNA: TGCGCCAGCAGCCTAGGGGGTGCGGGCACAGATACGCAGTATTTT. It specifies CASSLGGAGTDTQYF. The rearrangement joins TRBV5-1 to TRBJ2-3, with D perhaps matching TRBD1 (6 bases). This CDR3 spans 15 amino acids. V lost 4 bases and J lost 1, with 13 bases in between. CDR1 and CDR2 (germline): SGHRS, YFSETQ.

The genes are TRBV18 and TRBJ1-1; 7 bases are shared with TRBD1. Looked up from germline, CDR1 is KGHSH and CDR2 is LQKENI. V gave up 6 bases and J gave up 0 bases; unmatched junction bases: 7. The length of the CDR3 is 15 residues. CDR3 in amino acids: CASSPGQLMNTEAFF. The CDR3 coding sequence is TGTGCCAGCTCCCCGGGACAGCTCATGAACACTGAAGCTTTCTTT. Full variable domain (remainder filled in from reference TRBV18 and TRBJ1-1): NAGVMQNPRHLVRRRGQEARLRCSPMKGHSHVYWYRQLPEEGLKFMVYLQKENIIDESGMPKERFSAEFPKEGPSILRIQQVVRGDSAAYFCASSPGQLMNTEAFFGQGTRLTVV.

This clone turned up a few times. The V gene is TRBV4-2, the J gene TRBJ2-3; D unclear. The germline V gene encodes CDR1 LGHNA and CDR2 YNFKEQ. The V end was cut by 5 bases, the J end by 1 base, with 7 bases between. This CDR3 has 13 residues. The CDR3: CASSLFRTDTQYF. CDR3 nucleotides: TGTGCCAGCAGCTTATTTCGCACAGATACGCAGTATTTT.

V and J are TRBV7-9 and TRBJ1-1; D perhaps matches TRBD1 (6 bases). This CDR3 has 15 amino acids. Trimming pared 4 bases from V and 0 bases from J, leaving 12 bases between. The germline V gene encodes CDR1 SEHNR and CDR2 FQNEAQ (reference sequence). The DNA of the CDR3 is TGTGCCAGCAGCTCCAGACAGGACATGAACACTGAAGCTTTCTTT. Encoded protein: CASSSRQDMNTEAFF.

This clone has just a few counts. This chain connects TRBV9 to TRBJ2-7; D is perhaps TRBD2 (6 bases). This CDR3 is built from 14 residues. V was pared by 1 base and J by 3 bases, with 11 bases between. In germline, CDR1 is SGDLS, CDR2 YYNGEE. The CDR3 is CASSVKPSDYEQYF. CDR3 nucleotides: TGTGCCAGCAGCGTAAAGCCTAGCGACTACGAGCAGTACTTC.

This clone came up a few times. Other DNA sequences in the sample encode the same CDR3. V and J are TRBV5-1 and TRBJ2-3, with TRBD1 matching over 8 bases. CDR3 length equals 14 residues. V lost 4 bases and J lost 3; bases outside the gene matches: 4. Looked up from germline, CDR1 is SGHRS and CDR2 is YFSETQ. The CDR3 region has the DNA TGCGCCAGCAGCCCAGGACAGGGAACAGATACGCAGTATTTT. It translates to CASSPGQGTDTQYF.

The genes are TRBV5-1 and TRBJ2-7, with TRBD2 matching 10 bases. Trimming took 0 bases from V and 1 from J; bases not matched to a gene: 13. Per the germline V gene, CDR1 is SGHRS and CDR2 is YFSETQ. The CDR3 loop spans 19 amino acids. CDR3 coding DNA: TGCGCCAGCAGCTTGGTGCCACGGGGAGCGGGAGGGCGTTCCTACGAGCAGTACTTC. Encoded protein: CASSLVPRGAGGRSYEQYF.

This chain uses TRBV11-2 with TRBJ2-7, with TRBD2 matching 8 bases. The CDR3 has 15 amino acids. Losses at the gene ends were 5 bases for V and 2 bases for J; bases not matched to a gene: 8. CDR1 is SGHAT, CDR2 FQNNGV, per germline. In nucleotides, the CDR3 is TGTGCCAGCAGCCCAAGCACTAGCGGCCCCTACGAGCAGTACTTC. Translation gives CASSPSTSGPYEQYF.

This clone was observed a handful of times. This chain links TRBV11-1 with TRBJ1-2, with D possibly being TRBD1 (5 bases). This CDR3 comprises 15 residues. CDR1 and CDR2 (germline): SGHAT, FQDESV (reference sequence). Trimming stripped 3 bases from V and 8 bases from J, with 19 bases between. CDR3 in DNA: TGTGCCAGCAGCTTGGGGACTGACTACGGTGGAGGCTACACCTTC. Protein product: CASSLGTDYGGGYTF.

This rearrangement joins TRBV5-6 to TRBJ2-1; 9 nucleotides line up with TRBD2. The V gene's germline CDR1 is SGHDT and CDR2 YYEEEE. V trimming: 4 bases; J trimming: 8 bases; junction bases outside the gene matches: 7. The CDR3 totals 14 residues. CDR3 sequence reads: CASSISGRVYEQFF. For the CDR3, the DNA is TGTGCCAGCAGCATTAGCGGGAGAGTCTATGAGCAGTTCTTC.

V gene TRBV11-2 combines with J gene TRBJ1-1; D not certain. Germline V lookup: CDR1 SGHAT, CDR2 FQNNGV. CDR3 length equals 11 residues. Trimming shortened V by 5 bases and J by 3 bases, and 4 bases separated the two germline ends. CDR3 amino acids: CASSEYTEAFF. CDR3 coding DNA: TGTGCCAGCAGCGAATACACTGAAGCTTTCTTT.

Many counts were recorded for this clone. The chain recombines TRBV10-3 with TRBJ1-3; D is uncertain. V lost 0 bases, J lost 2 bases, and 5 bases lay in between. The CDR3 is 14 residues long. Germline V lookup: CDR1 ENHRY, CDR2 SYGVKD. CDR3 residues: CAISESRAGNTIYF. The CDR3 DNA reads TGTGCCATCAGTGAGTCGAGGGCTGGAAACACCATATATTTT.

The chain combines TRBV7-2 with TRBJ2-5; D gene ambiguous. The ends were cut back, 5 bases at V and 0 bases at J, with 7 bases in the middle. The CDR3 length is 13 residues. CDR1 and CDR2 from the germline V gene are SGHTA and FQGNSA. The CDR3 DNA is TGTGCCAGCAGCCCCCCCAACCAAGAGACCCAGTACTTC. Protein product: CASSPPNQETQYF.